A selection of T cell receptor beta chains follows, all from one sample in a study of spatial heterogeneity in lung cancer. TCRdb used MiXCR to reprocess the 5' RACE reads, holding one entry per CDR3 protein. The sample contains 55,000 to 75,000 distinct CDR3 sequences, 8.4% of which appear only once. The source was PBMCs, collected at surgery. The receptors stem from a female donor with early-stage non-small cell lung cancer. Each CDR3 is given with its conserved first and last residue. A D gene is named only where the DNA matches it firmly. The size entry is marked missing in some rows and otherwise reads once, few, many or a size class.

CDR3 protein	CDR3 DNA	clone size	V gene	J gene	D gene
CASSSLGAHKETDTQYF	TGTGCCAGTAGTTCTTTAGGGGCGCATAAAGAAACAGATACGCAGTATTTT	few	TRBV19	TRBJ2-3	NA
CASSLAPGSTGELFF	TGCGCCAGCAGCTTGGCCCCGGGTAGCACCGGGGAGCTGTTTTTT	NA	TRBV5-1	TRBJ2-2	NA
CASSQGALGNQPQHF	TGTGCCAGCAGTCAGGGGGCCCTTGGGAATCAGCCCCAGCATTTT	NA	TRBV6-5	TRBJ1-5	TRBD1
CASSSPGTGRDEAFF	TGTGCCAGCAGTTCTCCCGGGACAGGGAGGGATGAAGCTTTCTTT	NA	TRBV12-3/TRBV12-4	TRBJ1-1	TRBD1
CASSLQGAPKNIQYF	TGTGCCAGCAGTTTACAGGGGGCACCCAAAAACATTCAGTACTTC	many	TRBV6-6	TRBJ2-4	TRBD1
CASSLNGQGLNTEAFF	TGTGCCAGCAGCTTGAACGGACAGGGGCTGAACACTGAAGCTTTCTTT	NA	TRBV5-6	TRBJ1-1	TRBD1
CASSLGSGTYGYTF	TGTGCCAGCAGCTTAGGTTCAGGGACCTATGGCTACACCTTC	few	TRBV7-9	TRBJ1-2	NA
CASSLAGGSQETQYF	TGCGCCAGCAGCTTGGCCGGAGGGAGCCAAGAGACCCAGTACTTC	many	TRBV5-1	TRBJ2-5	NA
CASIRAGGTDTQYF	TGCGCCAGCATCCGAGCCGGGGGCACAGATACGCAGTATTTT	many	TRBV5-1	TRBJ2-3	NA
CASSLNGPSNTGELFF	TGTGCCAGCAGCTTAAATGGGCCATCGAACACCGGGGAGCTGTTTTTT	many	TRBV7-3	TRBJ2-2	NA
CASSIGTSGRTDTQYF	TGTGCCAGCAGCATCGGGACTAGCGGGCGGACAGATACGCAGTATTTT	many	TRBV11-3	TRBJ2-3	TRBD2
CASSIEKFSGELFF	TGTGCCAGTAGTATAGAGAAATTCTCCGGGGAGCTGTTTTTT	NA	TRBV19	TRBJ2-2	NA
CSAPPSGRTDTQYF	TGCAGTGCTCCTCCTAGCGGGAGGACCGATACGCAGTATTTT	many	TRBV20-1	TRBJ2-3	TRBD2
CASSPRADGYTF	TGTGCCAGCAGCCCAAGGGCTGATGGCTACACCTTC	many	TRBV7-2	TRBJ1-2	NA
CASSLDAAGNTIYF	TGCGCCAGCAGCTTGGACGCAGCTGGAAACACCATATATTTT	NA	TRBV5-1	TRBJ1-3	NA
CASMDRVTDTQYF	TGTGCCAGCATGGACAGAGTCACAGATACGCAGTATTTT	many	TRBV6-1	TRBJ2-3	NA
CASSPATGTSSGANVLTF	TGCGCCAGCAGCCCGGCGACAGGTACTAGCTCTGGGGCCAACGTCCTGACTTTC	NA	TRBV5-1	TRBJ2-6	NA
CASTPGHENEKLFF	TGTGCCAGCACCCCGGGACACGAGAATGAAAAACTGTTTTTT	many	TRBV12-3/TRBV12-4	TRBJ1-4	NA
CASRDPGQGITGELFF	TGTGCCAGCAGAGATCCGGGACAGGGGATCACCGGGGAGCTGTTTTTT	many	TRBV6-5	TRBJ2-2	TRBD1
CASSLRGQGFGEQYF	TGTGCCAGCAGCTTACGGGGACAGGGTTTCGGGGAGCAGTACTTC	many	TRBV7-9	TRBJ2-7	TRBD1
CSVLAPGGTEAFF	TGCAGCGTCCTGGCCCCAGGGGGGACTGAAGCTTTCTTT	many	TRBV29-1	TRBJ1-1	TRBD1
CSVRKTGTGRTNEKLFF	TGCAGCGTGCGCAAAACCGGGACAGGGAGAACTAATGAAAAACTGTTTTTT	few	TRBV29-1	TRBJ1-4	TRBD1
CASSLDSGNQPQHF	TGTGCCAGCAGCTTAGATAGTGGCAATCAGCCCCAGCATTTT	NA	TRBV7-9	TRBJ1-5	NA
CASSLNRGTGELFF	TGTGCCAGCAGTTTAAACCGCGGCACCGGGGAGCTGTTTTTT	few	TRBV27	TRBJ2-2	NA
CASMGGVNQETQYF	TGTGCCAGCATGGGGGGAGTAAACCAAGAGACCCAGTACTTC	NA	TRBV27	TRBJ2-5	NA
CASSQGQGAREQYF	TGCGCCAGCAGTCAGGGACAGGGGGCAAGGGAGCAGTACTTC	few	TRBV5-1	TRBJ2-7	TRBD1
CASSLAPANVNNEQFF	TGTGCCAGCAGCTTAGCCCCCGCTAACGTTAACAATGAGCAGTTCTTC	NA	TRBV7-2	TRBJ2-1	NA
CASRSYFGPDTQYF	NA	few	TRBV28	TRBJ2-3	NA
CASSPEGGTGGLQETQYF	TGTGCCAGCTCACCAGAGGGAGGGACAGGGGGCCTTCAAGAGACCCAGTACTTC	many	TRBV18	TRBJ2-5	TRBD1
CASSGTWAEAFF	TGTGCCAGCAGTGGGACGTGGGCTGAAGCTTTCTTT	many	TRBV28	TRBJ1-1	NA
CASSQDKRRGETGELFF	TGTGCCAGCAGCCAAGACAAACGGCGGGGGGAAACCGGGGAGCTGTTTTTT	few	TRBV4-2	TRBJ2-2	TRBD2
CASSPTAGGVDTQYF	TGCGCCAGCAGCCCTACTGCGGGGGGGGTAGATACGCAGTATTTT	NA	TRBV5-1	TRBJ2-3	TRBD2
CASTKTGRFSPLHF	TGTGCCAGTACAAAGACAGGGCGTTTCTCACCCCTCCACTTT	few	TRBV27	TRBJ1-6	TRBD1
CASSSPTGKDAEKLFF	TGTGCCAGCAGTTCTCCGACAGGGAAGGATGCTGAAAAACTGTTTTTT	NA	TRBV12-3/TRBV12-4	TRBJ1-4	TRBD1
CAWSSGAGELFF	TGTGCCTGGAGCTCGGGGGCCGGGGAGCTGTTTTTT	NA	TRBV30	TRBJ2-2	NA
CASSPTGNNQPQHF	TGTGCCAGCAGCCCGACAGGGAACAATCAGCCCCAGCATTTT	NA	TRBV6-5	TRBJ1-5	TRBD1
CASSSVSYNEQFF	TGTGCCAGCAGTTCAGTCTCCTACAATGAGCAGTTCTTC	many	TRBV6-2/TRBV6-3	TRBJ2-1	NA
CASSLDRWQETQYF	TGTGCCAGCAGCTTAGATCGTTGGCAAGAGACCCAGTACTTC	many	TRBV11-2	TRBJ2-5	NA
CASSPSRGPGRNIQYF	TGTGCCAGCAGCCCATCCCGGGGACCCGGGAGAAACATTCAGTACTTC	many	TRBV7-2	TRBJ2-4	NA
CVSSWGTGVGNEQFF	TGTGTCAGCAGTTGGGGGACAGGGGTCGGCAATGAGCAGTTCTTC	NA	TRBV6-2/TRBV6-3	TRBJ2-1	TRBD1
CASSPRDTHPGELFF	TGTGCCAGCAGCCCCCGGGACACTCATCCCGGGGAGCTGTTTTTT	NA	TRBV7-9	TRBJ2-2	NA
CATRDREYYGYTF	TGTGCCACCAGGGACAGGGAGTACTATGGCTACACCTTC	many	TRBV10-3	TRBJ1-2	TRBD1
CASSSRTGTDITDTQYF	TGTGCCAGCAGTTCCAGAACCGGGACAGATATCACAGATACGCAGTATTTT	NA	TRBV28	TRBJ2-3	TRBD1
CATSTHGAGETEAFF	TGTGCCACCAGCACCCATGGAGCAGGGGAAACTGAAGCTTTCTTT	few	TRBV15	TRBJ1-1	NA
CSVAVTDTQYF	TGCAGCGTTGCGGTAACAGATACGCAGTATTTT	NA	TRBV29-1	TRBJ2-3	NA
CASSLSRAQEKLFF	TGTGCCAGCAGTTTGTCCCGGGCCCAGGAAAAACTGTTTTTT	many	TRBV12-3/TRBV12-4	TRBJ1-4	NA
CASSQARLAGGPSETQYF	TGCGCCAGCAGCCAAGCGAGGCTAGCGGGAGGGCCAAGCGAGACCCAGTACTTC	NA	TRBV4-1	TRBJ2-5	TRBD2
CASSVGGDRLGYGYTF	TGTGCCAGCAGCGTAGGGGGGGACCGCCTCGGCTATGGCTACACCTTC	NA	TRBV9	TRBJ1-2	NA
CASSSPGVEGYTF	TGTGCCAGCAGTTCCCCGGGGGTGGAGGGCTACACCTTC	NA	TRBV12-3/TRBV12-4	TRBJ1-2	NA
CASGSGDPGANVLTF	TGTGCCAGCGGCTCGGGGGACCCTGGGGCCAACGTCCTGACTTTC	NA	TRBV28	TRBJ2-6	NA
CATRKGGPGYTF	TGTGCCACCCGGAAAGGCGGGCCTGGCTACACCTTC	many	TRBV12-3/TRBV12-4	TRBJ1-2	NA
CASSLAGQPKRGYF	TGTGCCAGCAGTTTAGCCGGACAGCCAAAAAGAGGGTACTTC	many	TRBV12-3/TRBV12-4	TRBJ2-7	NA
CASSPRQGATYEQYF	TGCGCCAGCAGCCCACGACAGGGGGCTACCTACGAGCAGTACTTC	many	TRBV5-1	TRBJ2-7	TRBD1
CASSFQGTGKANYGYTF	TGTGCCAGCAGTTTTCAAGGGACAGGGAAGGCTAACTATGGCTACACCTTC	many	TRBV28	TRBJ1-2	TRBD1
CASSLSGEQPQHF	TGTGCCAGCAGTTTAAGCGGGGAACAGCCCCAGCATTTT	few	TRBV12-3/TRBV12-4	TRBJ1-5	NA
CASNPTSGSYNEQFF	TGTGCCAGCAACCCGACTAGCGGGAGCTACAATGAGCAGTTCTTC	medium-sized	TRBV6-5	TRBJ2-1	TRBD2
CASSFQSRSSEKLFF	TGCGCCAGCAGCTTTCAGAGCAGGAGCAGTGAAAAACTGTTTTTT	few	TRBV5-1	TRBJ1-4	NA
CASSEGPGGEQYF	TGCGCCAGCAGTGAAGGCCCCGGAGGCGAGCAGTACTTC	NA	TRBV10-2	TRBJ2-7	NA
CASSPGLNYGYTF	TGTGCCAGCAGCCCGGGCCTCAACTATGGCTACACCTTC	few	TRBV5-6	TRBJ1-2	NA